What follows are 7 T cell receptor beta chains derived from one specimen sequenced in a study of blood T cell repertoires in COVID-19. Repertoires were generated with immunoSEQ multiplex PCR, while TCRdb's copy carries only in-frame clones and drops some. The repertoire holds about 280,000 clones, with roughly 80% as singletons. Material: peripheral blood. These receptors came from a woman aged 45-59 years who had recovered from COVID-19.

The chain recombines TRBV9 with TRBJ2-7, with 7 bases aligning to TRBD2. J gave up 2 bases and V 0 bases, and 5 bases lay outside the gene matches. CDR3 length: 15 residues. Germline CDR1 is SGDLS and CDR2 is YYNGEE. The CDR3 nucleotides are TGTGCCAGCAGCGTAGGGCTAGCGGCGGCCTACGAGCAGTACTTC. Amino acid sequence: CASSVGLAAAYEQYF.

This clone has a single count. As DNA, the CDR3 is TGTGCCTGGCAACTAGCGGACGAGCAGTACTTC. This gives the protein CAWQLADEQYF. J is TRBJ2-7 and V is TRBV30, with 8 bases fitting TRBD2. With 5 bases clipped from V and 5 bases from J, the junction kept 2 bases outside the gene matches. This CDR3 contains 11 residues. CDR1 and CDR2 (germline): GTSNPN, SVGIG (reference sequence).

The V gene is TRBV18, the J gene TRBJ2-7; a possible D gene is TRBD1 (5 bases). The CDR3 has 13 amino acids. Per the germline V gene, CDR1 is KGHSH and CDR2 is LQKENI. V was shortened by 2 bases and J by 5 bases, with 10 bases between the two germline ends. The CDR3 DNA is TGTGCCAGCTCACCAGGGCAGGGAAACGAGCAGTACTTC. Amino acid sequence: CASSPGQGNEQYF.

The rearrangement uses TRBV29-1 and TRBJ2-5, with D perhaps matching TRBD1 (6 bases). V was trimmed by 5 bases and J by 5 bases, leaving 18 bases between them. Germline lookup yields CDR1 SQVTM and CDR2 ANQGSEA. The CDR3 spans 14 residues. CDR3 DNA sequence: TGCAGCGTTACCCTAACAGGGTTCTCTGAGACCCAGTACTTC. Its translation: CSVTLTGFSETQYF. Together with reference TRBV29-1 and TRBJ2-5, the CDR3 gives the full variable domain: SAVISQKPSRDICQRGTSLTIQCQVDSQVTMMFWYRQQPGQSLTLIATANQGSEATYESGFVIDKFPISRPNLTFSTLTVSNMSPEDSSIYLCSVTLTGFSETQYFGPGTRLLVL.

The chain recombines TRBV9 with TRBJ2-3, with a weak D call TRBD1 (5 bases). The V end lost 4 bases, the J end lost 3 bases, and 18 bases lay between the germline ends. The CDR3 extends over 16 amino acids. The germline CDR1 and CDR2 sequences are SGDLS and YYNGEE. CDR3 in DNA: TGTGCCAGCAGCTCCCACCGGACACTTGGGACAGATACGCAGTATTTT. Its translation: CASSSHRTLGTDTQYF.

The chain carries TRBV2 and TRBJ2-7; no reliable D call. This CDR3 is built from 11 residues. V lost 6 bases to trimming and J lost 7 bases, with 10 bases between them. CDR1 and CDR2 (germline): SNHLY, FYNNEI. The CDR3 here is CASRASVEQYF. The CDR3 DNA reads TGTGCCAGCAGAGCATCGGTGGAGCAGTACTTC.

The CDR3 nucleotides read TGTGCCAGTAGCAAGACAGGGGGCAGAGAGACCCAGTACTTC. Amino acid sequence: CASSKTGGRETQYF. The chain uses TRBV19 and TRBJ2-5, with 10 bases identical to TRBD1. J lost 4 bases, V lost 6 bases, and 5 bases had no gene match. Germline values: CDR1 LNHDA, CDR2 SQIVND (reference sequence). This CDR3 has 14 amino acids. The variable domain in full, with the rest retrieved from reference TRBV19 and TRBJ2-5, is DGGITQSPKYLFRKEGQNVTLSCEQNLNHDAMYWYRQDPGQGLRLIYYSQIVNDFQKGDIAEGYSVSREKKESFPLTVTSAQKNPTAFYLCASSKTGGRETQYFGPGTRLLVL.